This T cell receptor beta chain comes out of a study of Ad26.COV2.S vaccination and SARS-CoV-2 variants. The table came from immunoSEQ multiplex PCR; TCRdb's copy has only in-frame clones and leaves some out. The sample contains approximately 420,000 clones, less than 90% of which appear only once. The ends lost 4 bases at V and 7 bases at J; junction bases unmatched: 10. The V gene's germline CDR1 is LNHNV and CDR2 YYDKDF (reference sequence). The CDR3 contains 15 residues. Treatment here: 15 to 20 received Ad26.COV2.S at low or high dose, single or two shots; several received placebo; per-sample allocation not given. Samples came from day 63 after the first vaccine or placebo injection.

The clonotype originates from a person between 18 and 65 years old who received the Ad26.COV2.S COVID-19 vaccine or a placebo. V usage is TRBV15 and J usage is TRBJ2-4, with TRBD1 identical over 7 bases. The material was peripheral blood, obtained in a trial of Ad26.COV2.S vaccine versus placebo. The CDR3 is CATSNTGVGVNIQYF. Written as DNA, the CDR3 is TGTGCCACCAGCAATACAGGGGTTGGAGTTAACATTCAGTACTTC.